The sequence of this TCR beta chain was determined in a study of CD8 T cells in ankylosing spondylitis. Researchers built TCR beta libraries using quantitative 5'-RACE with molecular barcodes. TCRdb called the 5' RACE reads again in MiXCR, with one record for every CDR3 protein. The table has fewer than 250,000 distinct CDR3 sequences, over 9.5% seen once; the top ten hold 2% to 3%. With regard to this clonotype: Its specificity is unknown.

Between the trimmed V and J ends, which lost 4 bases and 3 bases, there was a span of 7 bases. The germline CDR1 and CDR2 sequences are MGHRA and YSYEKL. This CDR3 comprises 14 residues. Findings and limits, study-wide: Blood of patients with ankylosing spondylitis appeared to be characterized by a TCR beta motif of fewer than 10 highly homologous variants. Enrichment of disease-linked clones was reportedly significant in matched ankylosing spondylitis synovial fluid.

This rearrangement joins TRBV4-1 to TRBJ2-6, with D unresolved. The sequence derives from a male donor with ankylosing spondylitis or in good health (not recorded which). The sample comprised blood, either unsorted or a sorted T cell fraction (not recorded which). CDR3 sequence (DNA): TGCGCCAGCAGCCCCACGGGTGGGGCCAACGTCCTGACTTTC. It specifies CASSPTGGANVLTF.